The clone carrying this T cell receptor (beta chain) has only a few counts. Its specificity is unknown. The CDR3 is made up of 13 amino acids. Looked up from germline, CDR1 is LNHNV and CDR2 is YYDKDF (reference sequence). V lost 5 bases and J lost 8, with 13 bases in between. This sample was included in a study of CD8+CD57+ T cells in acquired aplastic anemia. Study as a whole: The average for DNA from sorted CD4+ and CD8+ cells was 2.5 to 4 ug.

Patients chosen for sequencing had shown CD8+CD57+ cell expansion by flow cytometry. The cohort consisted entirely of patients having severe acquired aplastic anemia. Genomic DNA templated the TCR beta VDJ and CDR3 profiling. MiXCR, applied by TCRdb to the reads, yields one record per CDR3 protein. Of around 80,000 distinct CDR3 sequences detected, 70% appear once; the ten largest clones hold 80% to 90%. Study-level points and caveats: CD8+ Simpson's diversity did not differ significantly between patients and controls. Researchers report that fewer than 30 CD8+ CDR3 sequences appeared in both patients and controls.

The clonotype comes from a human donor with aplastic anemia. Sequencing was done on a sample of sorted CD4+, CD8+, or CD8+CD57+ T cells (not recorded which) from PBMCs. The chain couples TRBV15 to TRBJ2-1; D is undetermined. CDR3 in DNA: TGTGCCACCAGCTTAAGTGGGGTCTATGAGCAGTTCTTC. This translates into CATSLSGVYEQFF.